A single sample is the source of the 20 T cell receptor beta chains below, sequenced in a study of shared clonotypes between healthy human individuals (dated by TCRdb to 2020 to 2022). CD8 naive samples consisted of CD45RO-negative cells that were positively selected for CCR7, yielding a CD45RA+CCR7+ population without TemRA cells. The protocol used for the library was the immunoSEQ multiplex PCR assay. The clones in this table, taken by TCRdb from immuneACCESS, are in-frame only. Not every clone is retained; where verified, under half of the shortfall comes from an unresolved V gene, and the cause of the rest is unknown. Present in this sample are about 2.1 million clones, more than 85% of which were seen just once. The ten largest clones represent roughly 1.7% of the sample. The sequenced sample was naive CD8+ T cells from PBMCs. The sample's cell subset or site, from its label and the paper: CD45RA+CCR7+. These receptors all stem from a man younger than 35 in good health. Some clones in this sample may be carry-over from other donors' samples.

The genes are TRBV9 and TRBJ2-2; no definite D call. Per the germline V gene, CDR1 is SGDLS and CDR2 is YYNGEE. There are 14 residues in the CDR3. V was trimmed by 2 bases and J by 8 bases, leaving 13 bases between them. The DNA for the CDR3 is TGTGCCAGCAGCGTCTTTTCCCATCAAGGGGAGCTGTTTTTT. This translates into CASSVFSHQGELFF.

This chain links TRBV28 with TRBJ1-5; 8 bases map to TRBD1. Trimming at V came to 3 bases and at J to 8 bases, leaving 12 bases not matched to a gene. This CDR3 spans 16 amino acids. Per the germline V gene, CDR1 is MDHEN and CDR2 is SYDVKM. CDR3 bases: TGTGCCAGCAGTTTGTTCCCAGGGGGCGGAGGGAAGCCCCAGCATTTT. Residues: CASSLFPGGGGKPQHF. Filled out from reference TRBV28 and TRBJ1-5, the complete variable domain reads DVKVTQSSRYLVKRTGEKVFLECVQDMDHENMFWYRQDPGLGLRLIYFSYDVKMKEKGDIPEGYSVSREKKERFSLILESASTNQTSMYLCASSLFPGGGGKPQHFGDGTRLSIL.

The J gene is TRBJ2-2, the V gene TRBV7-6, with TRBD2 as a possible D gene (6 bases). V gave up 5 bases and J gave up 4 bases, with 20 bases separating them. This CDR3 has 17 residues. CDR1 SGHVS and CDR2 FNYEAQ come from the germline V gene. CDR3 sequence reads: CASSPGGTGRGTGELFF. Written as DNA, the CDR3 is TGTGCCAGCAGCCCAGGTGGAACCGGGAGAGGCACCGGGGAGCTGTTTTTT.

This chain connects TRBV5-1 to TRBJ2-3; 12 bases line up with TRBD2. The germline V gene encodes CDR1 SGHRS and CDR2 YFSETQ. The CDR3 is made up of 18 amino acids. The J segment lost 1 base and the V segment lost 4 bases, leaving 10 bases of the junction unmatched. CDR3 residues: CASSPTSGSFRGTDTQYF. The DNA for the CDR3 is TGCGCCAGCAGCCCGACTAGCGGGAGCTTCCGCGGCACAGATACGCAGTATTTT.

V and J are TRBV11-2 and TRBJ2-5; 11 bases align to TRBD2. The CDR3 runs 15 residues. The germline V gene encodes CDR1 SGHAT and CDR2 FQNNGV. V lost 5 bases and J lost 5; bases outside the gene matches: 7. CDR3 DNA: TGTGCCAGCAGCCCTCCTAGCGGGAGGTGGGAGACCCAGTACTTC. It codes for CASSPPSGRWETQYF.

The chain carries TRBV7-3 and TRBJ2-7; D gene ambiguous. The CDR3 runs 14 residues. Germline V gene data show CDR1 as SGHTA and CDR2 as FQGTGA. The germline V and J ends were trimmed by 0 bases and 1 base, with 7 bases remaining between them. The CDR3 DNA sequence: TGTGCCAGCAGCTTAACCGCCAGGTCCTACGAGCAGTACTTC. It translates to CASSLTARSYEQYF. Combining the CDR3 with reference TRBV7-3 and TRBJ2-7 gives the whole variable domain GAGVSQTPSNKVTEKGKYVELRCDPISGHTALYWYRQSLGQGPEFLIYFQGTGAADDSGLPNDRFFAVRPEGSVSTLKIQRTERGDSAVYLCASSLTARSYEQYFGPGTRLTVT.

V and J are TRBV10-2 and TRBJ2-1, with D possibly matching TRBD2 (5 bases). The CDR3 covers 13 residues. The ends were cut back, 8 bases at V and 1 base at J, with 9 bases in the middle. CDR1 and CDR2 (germline): WSHSY, SAAADI. In DNA, the CDR3 is TGCGCCAGCGGGGAGCGGTCCTACAATGAGCAGTTCTTC. Residues: CASGERSYNEQFF.

The rearrangement links TRBV30 to TRBJ2-5; D call uncertain. Per the germline V gene, CDR1 is GTSNPN and CDR2 is SVGIG (reference sequence). V lost 2 bases, J lost 5 bases, and 9 bases lay in between. The CDR3 runs to 12 residues. The chain's CDR3 is CAWSPLEETQYF. Written as DNA, the CDR3 is TGTGCCTGGAGTCCCCTTGAGGAGACCCAGTACTTC.

In regard to this clone: The sample has other DNA sequences that encode this CDR3 too. This rearrangement joins TRBV4-3 to TRBJ2-3, with 8 bases aligning to TRBD2. CDR3 length equals 17 residues. The ends lost 0 bases at V and 7 bases at J; junction bases unmatched: 12. The germline V gene has CDR1 LGHNA and CDR2 YSLEER. This CDR3 reads CASSQDPHREGRYTQYF. In DNA form, the CDR3 reads TGCGCCAGCAGCCAAGATCCCCACCGGGAGGGCCGGTATACGCAGTATTTT.

This chain uses TRBV19 with TRBJ2-3; D unresolved. Trimming left V 1 base short and J 6 bases short, with 8 bases between. This CDR3 has 13 amino acids. Germline loops: CDR1 LNHDA, CDR2 SQIVND (reference sequence). CDR3: CASSIGVGDTQYF. The CDR3 nucleotides read TGTGCCAGTAGTATAGGGGTTGGGGATACGCAGTATTTT.

The chain employs TRBV27 and TRBJ2-7, with D uncertain. The V and J ends lost 5 bases and 5 bases respectively, with 16 bases between them. CDR1 and CDR2 from the germline V gene are MNHEY and SMNVEV (reference sequence). The CDR3 sequence is 14 residues long. CDR3 region: CASSLMAGSHEQYF. The DNA of the CDR3 is TGTGCCAGCAGTCTGATGGCTGGGTCCCACGAGCAGTACTTC.

This clone has a handful of counts. The J gene is TRBJ2-2, the V gene TRBV9; D might be TRBD1 (5 bases). Germline V lookup: CDR1 SGDLS, CDR2 YYNGEE. The V gene lost 0 bases and the J gene lost 1 base, with 7 bases spanning the gap. This CDR3 has 15 amino acids. The chain's CDR3 is CASSVGGQNTGELFF. CDR3 nucleotides: TGTGCCAGCAGCGTAGGAGGACAGAACACCGGGGAGCTGTTTTTT. The complete variable domain, with remaining parts taken from reference TRBV9 and TRBJ2-2, reads DSGVTQTPKHLITATGQRVTLRCSPRSGDLSVYWYQQSLDQGLQFLIQYYNGEERAKGNILERFSAQQFPDLHSELNLSSLELGDSALYFCASSVGGQNTGELFFGEGSRLTVL.

Notes on this clone: This specimen includes other DNA sequences encoding the same CDR3. The chain combines TRBV27 with TRBJ1-1; no firm D call. The germline V and J ends were trimmed by 2 bases and 1 base, with 8 bases remaining between them. The CDR3 sequence is 14 residues long. Germline lookup yields CDR1 MNHEY and CDR2 SMNVEV (reference sequence). As DNA, the CDR3 is TGTGCCAGCAGTTTAACGGGAGCGAACACTGAAGCTTTCTTT. It is translated as CASSLTGANTEAFF.

The CDR3 here is CASSIRQGAYEQYF. Written as DNA, the CDR3 is TGCGCCAGCAGCATACGACAGGGGGCATACGAGCAGTACTTC. The V gene is TRBV5-1, the J gene TRBJ2-7, with 10 bases matching TRBD1. The CDR3 is made up of 14 amino acids. Germline CDR1 reads SGHRS; CDR2 reads YFSETQ. The V and J ends lost 4 bases and 4 bases, in that order; junction bases with no gene match: 5. Complete variable domain (other parts from reference TRBV5-1 and TRBJ2-7): KAGVTQTPRYLIKTRGQQVTLSCSPISGHRSVSWYQQTPGQGLQFLFEYFSETQRNKGNFPGRFSGRQFSNSRSEMNVSTLELGDSALYLCASSIRQGAYEQYFGPGTRLTVT.

This chain connects TRBV6-1 to TRBJ1-1; 7 bases are a match to TRBD1. CDR1 and CDR2 from the germline V gene are MNHNS and SASEGT. The CDR3 has 13 residues. V lost 11 bases and J lost 4; bases outside the gene matches: 10. The DNA of the CDR3 is TGTGCCGGCTCAAGGGGGCGGGCCACTGAAGCTTTCTTT. Translation: CAGSRGRATEAFF.

With regard to this clone: The sample holds other DNA sequences that translate to the same CDR3. This chain connects TRBV27 to TRBJ2-7, with 8 nucleotides matching TRBD2. Germline CDR1 and CDR2: MNHEY and SMNVEV (reference sequence). The CDR3 has 13 residues. V was clipped by 6 bases and J by 4 bases; unmatched bases: 5. The CDR3 loop is CASSLAGGYEQYF. The CDR3 DNA follows: TGTGCCAGCAGCTTGGCGGGAGGTTACGAGCAGTACTTC.

The V and J genes are TRBV2 and TRBJ2-5; D is perhaps TRBD1 or TRBD2 (5 bases each). The germline V and J ends were trimmed by 3 bases and 1 base, with 9 bases remaining between them. The CDR3 consists of 14 residues. Germline CDR1 reads SNHLY; CDR2 reads FYNNEI. The CDR3 protein is CASSDEGRQETQYF. The CDR3 DNA reads as TGTGCCAGCAGTGATGAGGGGCGCCAAGAGACCCAGTACTTC.

The chain is built from TRBV25-1 and TRBJ1-2; TRBD1 agrees at 8 bases. The CDR3 totals 15 residues. Germline trimming cut 4 bases from V and 6 bases from J; bases unmatched to any gene: 10. Germline V gives CDR1 MGHDK, CDR2 SYGVNS. The chain's CDR3 is CASSGPTGALNGYTF. The DNA for the CDR3 is TGTGCCAGCAGTGGACCGACAGGGGCTTTGAATGGCTACACCTTC.

The CDR3 sequence is CASSPGRSAGELFF. The CDR3 nucleotides are TGTGCCAGCAGTCCCGGGAGATCGGCCGGGGAGCTGTTTTTT. V and J are TRBV6-5 and TRBJ2-2, with D possibly TRBD2 on 6 matching bases. Germline V gene data show CDR1 as MNHEY and CDR2 as SVGAGI. V lost 5 bases and J 6 bases, leaving 13 bases between the germline ends. The CDR3 has 14 amino acids.

J is TRBJ1-2 and V is TRBV30; D unclear. Germline CDR1 is GTSNPN and CDR2 is SVGIG (reference sequence). V lost 8 bases and J lost 7, with 20 bases in between. The CDR3 length is 13 residues. The CDR3 DNA reads TGTGCCCTCGAGGTTCGAGGGCTCCGTGGCTACACCTTC. Amino acids: CALEVRGLRGYTF.